What follows are 23 T cell receptor beta chains derived from one specimen sequenced in a study of CD8+CD57+ T cells in acquired aplastic anemia. Profiling of TCR beta VDJ combinations and CDR3 sequences used genomic DNA as template. Via MiXCR, TCRdb re-called the reads, giving one row per CDR3 protein. This sample has 150,000 or so distinct CDR3 sequences, with more than 45% found just once. Those patients picked for sequencing had displayed CD8+CD57+ cell expansion on flow cytometry. Material for sequencing was sorted CD4+, CD8+, or CD8+CD57+ T cells (not recorded which) from PBMCs. Source of these receptors: a human donor with aplastic anemia.

At least ten counts were recorded for this clonotype. The V call is TRBV12-5, the J call TRBJ1-2; TRBD1 might be the D (5 bases). CDR1 is LGHNT and CDR2 is FRNRAP in the germline V gene. The V and J ends lost 2 bases and 8 bases respectively, with 24 bases between them. CDR3 size: 17 residues. The CDR3 DNA follows: TGTGCTAGTGGTTTGCCCCCGTCTGCGTGGCAGGGTGGCGGCTACACCTTC. Translated, it gives CASGLPPSAWQGGGYTF.

This clonotype was detected ten times or more. The rearrangement uses TRBV12-3 or TRBV12-4 and TRBJ2-3; maybe TRBD1 (5 bases). V lost 4 bases, J lost 4 bases, and 15 bases lay in between. This CDR3 region has 15 residues. CDR3 DNA: TGTGCCAGCAGTTCCCAGGCAGGGAAGGCAGATACGCAGTATTTT. Its translation is CASSSQAGKADTQYF.

The V gene is TRBV29-1, the J gene TRBJ2-3; D gene ambiguous. The germline CDR1 and CDR2 sequences are SQVTM and ANQGSEA. The CDR3 totals 12 residues. Trimming took off 5 bases at V and 1 base at J, with 7 bases between the two ends. The CDR3 reads CSVRQGTDTQYF. The CDR3 bases are TGCAGCGTTCGGCAGGGCACAGATACGCAGTATTTT.

This rearrangement joins TRBV4-1 to TRBJ2-7; D not certain. Deletions cut 0 bases from V and 3 bases from J, with 9 bases between. CDR3 size: 14 residues. Germline CDR1 is MGHRA and CDR2 is YSYEKL. CDR3 sequence reads: CASSQDEVNYEQYF. In DNA, the CDR3 is TGCGCCAGCAGCCAAGATGAGGTGAACTACGAGCAGTACTTC.

The V gene is TRBV2, the J gene TRBJ2-3; TRBD2 matches at 9 bases. Per germline, CDR1 SNHLY and CDR2 FYNNEI. CDR3 length: 18 amino acids. J gave up 4 bases and V 7 bases, and 18 bases lay outside the gene matches. The CDR3 DNA is TGTGCCAGCATCCGCGGTGGTAGCGGGAGCCTCCCCGCAGATACGCAGTATTTT. This codes for CASIRGGSGSLPADTQYF.

The chain combines TRBV24-1 with TRBJ2-7, with TRBD1 matching 9 bases. CDR3 length: 15 amino acids. Per the germline V gene, CDR1 is KGHDR and CDR2 is SFDVKD. The trim removed 4 bases at V and 3 bases at J, leaving 6 bases unmatched. CDR3 sequence reads: CATSDETGGNYEQYF. The CDR3 DNA reads TGTGCCACCAGTGACGAGACAGGGGGTAACTACGAGCAGTACTTC.

V and J are TRBV20-1 and TRBJ1-2, with a tentative D call TRBD1 (6 bases). There are 14 residues in the CDR3. The germline gives CDR1 DFQATT, CDR2 SNEGSKA (reference sequence). V lost 6 bases, J lost 2 bases, and 16 bases lay in between. CDR3 nucleotides: TGCAGTGCCCGGCGTACCACAGGGAACTATGGCTACACCTTC. This gives the protein CSARRTTGNYGYTF.

This chain joins TRBV11-1 and TRBJ2-3, with D perhaps matching TRBD2 (8 bases). CDR1 and CDR2 (germline): SGHAT, FQDESV (reference sequence). This CDR3 spans 15 amino acids. V lost 7 bases to trimming and J lost 4 bases, with 18 bases between them. The CDR3 here is CASTKGGGRSDTQYF. CDR3 DNA sequence: TGTGCCAGCACCAAAGGGGGCGGGAGGTCAGATACGCAGTATTTT.

This clonotype was detected ten times or more. The rearrangement joins TRBV6-1 to TRBJ1-1; D is undetermined. Germline V gene sequence: CDR1 MNHNS, CDR2 SASEGT. CDR3 size: 15 residues. V lost 2 bases and J 4 bases, leaving 14 bases between the germline ends. CDR3 DNA sequence: TGTGCCAGCAGTGAACAGGTTGCGGCAGCCACTGAAGCTTTCTTT. Residues: CASSEQVAAATEAFF.

This clonotype was seen only once. The gene calls are TRBV7-6 and TRBJ1-6, with no clear D. Between the trimmed V and J ends, which lost 1 base and 10 bases, there was a span of 8 bases. Germline V CDR1 and CDR2: SGHVS, FNYEAQ. The CDR3 loop spans 13 amino acids. The CDR3 is CASSLGASSPLHF. The CDR3 DNA sequence: TGTGCCAGCAGCTTAGGCGCAAGCTCACCCCTCCACTTT.

Comments on this clonotype: This likely comes from a read error, as the CDR3 has no conserved phenylalanine or tryptophan at its end. V is TRBV7-2 and J is TRBJ2-7, with D unclear. Trimming took 5 bases from V and 6 from J, leaving 14 bases between them. CDR3 length equals 13 residues. CDR1 SGHTA and CDR2 FQGNSA come from the germline V gene. This chain's CDR3 is CASSSAQSPEQYL. CDR3 bases: TGTGCCAGCAGCAGCGCTCAGAGCCCCGAGCAGTACCTC.

As to this clonotype: Compared with germline, one end of the junction differs, possibly owing to a read error. The J gene is TRBJ2-7, the V gene TRBV4-1; D remains unclear. The germline V gene has CDR1 MGHRA and CDR2 YSYEKL. There are 12 residues in the CDR3. The CDR3 reads CASSQDGLHQYF. CDR3 nucleotides: TGTGCCAGCAGCCAAGATGGGCTCCACCAGTACTTC.

This rearrangement joins TRBV2 to TRBJ2-5; D gene unclear. This CDR3 is 11 amino acids long. Per the germline V gene, CDR1 is SNHLY and CDR2 is FYNNEI. V lost 7 bases and J 9 bases, leaving 12 bases between the germline ends. The CDR3 reads CASNDQGPQYF. CDR3 nucleotide sequence: TGTGCCAGCAATGATCAAGGGCCCCAGTACTTC.

Ten or more counts support this clonotype. The rearrangement uses TRBV6-5 and TRBJ2-1; TRBD1 matches 10 bases. Trimming removed 3 bases from V and 3 bases from J; junction bases left unmatched: 5. CDR1 and CDR2 (germline): MNHEY, SVGAGI. The CDR3 has 16 amino acids. The CDR3 coding sequence is TGTGCCAGCAGTTATGGGGGACAGGGGAGCTACAATGAGCAGTTCTTC. Protein product: CASSYGGQGSYNEQFF.

The J gene is TRBJ2-1, the V gene TRBV15; D ambiguous. CDR1 is LNHNV, CDR2 YYDKDF, per germline (reference sequence). The CDR3 extends over 12 amino acids. The V end lost 3 bases, the J end lost 5 bases, and 5 bases lay between the germline ends. CDR3 nucleotide sequence: TGTGCCACCAGCAGGCCCGACAATGAGCAGTTCTTC. This encodes CATSRPDNEQFF.

The V gene is TRBV28, the J gene TRBJ1-1, with D tentatively TRBD1 (5 bases). Trimming left V 4 bases short and J 6 bases short, with 21 bases between. Germline assignment: CDR1 MDHEN and CDR2 SYDVKM. The CDR3 sequence is 16 residues long. For the CDR3, the DNA is TGTGCCAGCAGTTCAGTCCTCCGGGGAGGGGCTGCTGAAGCTTTCTTT. Its protein product is CASSSVLRGGAAEAFF.

The chain couples TRBV19 to TRBJ2-5; 8 bases map to TRBD1. This CDR3 region has 15 residues. Germline V CDR1 and CDR2: LNHDA, SQIVND (reference sequence). J was trimmed by 3 bases and V by 1 base; bases with no gene match: 4. CDR3 amino acids: CASSIGTGLEETQYF. The CDR3 nucleotides read TGTGCCAGTAGTATAGGGACAGGGTTGGAAGAGACCCAGTACTTC.

This clonotype was found many times. The V gene is TRBV7-2, the J gene TRBJ2-5, with 11 bases identical to TRBD2. This CDR3 is 19 amino acids long. J was trimmed by 1 base and V by 6 bases; bases with no gene match: 16. Germline CDR1 is SGHTA and CDR2 is FQGNSA. This CDR3 reads CASSRPPLAGVATQETQYF. Here the CDR3 DNA reads TGTGCCAGCAGTCGCCCCCCACTAGCGGGAGTGGCCACCCAAGAGACCCAGTACTTC.

This clonotype was recorded many times. This chain connects TRBV12-3 or TRBV12-4 to TRBJ2-6; D is possibly TRBD1 (5 bases). The V end was cut by 4 bases, the J end by 3 bases, with 13 bases between. This CDR3 contains 16 residues. CDR3 bases: TGTGCCAGCAGTTCCCCACTCAGGGTTGGGGCCAACGTCCTGACTTTC. It translates to CASSSPLRVGANVLTF.

This clonotype was picked up many times. The chain recombines TRBV5-1 with TRBJ1-1; TRBD1 aligns across 10 bases. This CDR3 is built from 14 residues. The ends lost 5 bases at V and 8 bases at J; junction bases unmatched: 9. Germline CDR1 is SGHRS and CDR2 is YFSETQ. The DNA of the CDR3 is TGCGCCAGCAGAGTAGGGACAGGGGTCGAAGAAGCTTTCTTT. It specifies CASRVGTGVEEAFF.

Comments on this clonotype: The junction shows a germline mismatch at one end, possibly a read error. V gene TRBV24-1 combines with J gene TRBJ2-7; 12 bases map to TRBD2. In germline, CDR1 is KGHDR, CDR2 SFDVKD. The CDR3 runs to 16 residues. In DNA, the CDR3 is TGCGCCACCAGTGATCCCGGACTAGCGGGAAGCAACGAGCAGTACTTC. It specifies CATSDPGLAGSNEQYF.

This clonotype appeared a few times. The chain employs TRBV6-2 or TRBV6-3 and TRBJ1-5, with D maybe TRBD1 (6 bases). Germline loops: CDR1 MNHEY, CDR2 SVGEGT. This CDR3 region has 15 residues. Trimming left V 5 bases short and J 6 bases short, with 17 bases between. CDR3 in amino acids: CASSTSGGPGQPQHF. CDR3 DNA sequence: TGTGCCAGCAGTACTAGCGGGGGCCCGGGTCAGCCCCAGCATTTT.

The chain has TRBV7-8 and TRBJ1-5; the match to TRBD1 covers 8 bases. The V segment lost 6 bases and the J segment 0 bases; nucleotides outside the gene matches: 4. Germline CDR1 reads SGHVS; CDR2 reads FQNEAQ. The CDR3 extends over 15 amino acids. CDR3 region: CASRTGTGSNQPQHF. The DNA for the CDR3 is TGTGCCAGCAGAACCGGGACAGGTAGCAATCAGCCCCAGCATTTT. The full variable domain, rest sourced from reference TRBV7-8 and TRBJ1-5, is GAGVSQSPRYKVAKRGQDVALRCDPISGHVSLFWYQQALGQGPEFLTYFQNEAQLDKSGLPSDRFFAERPEGSVSTLKIQRTQQEDSAVYLCASRTGTGSNQPQHFGDGTRLSIL.